This record concerns one T cell receptor (beta chain) sequence. Its antigen is not identified. 5' RACE that incorporated UMI labels was used to prepare the TRB cDNA libraries. TCRdb reprocessed the 5' RACE reads and stores each CDR3 protein as one record, lacking DNA. Its listing shows some 130,000 distinct CDR3 sequences. Triplicate approximately 300,000-cell sorts were made of each CD8+ T cell subset. Naive CD8+ T cells had a CD45RO-CCR7+CD27+CD95- phenotype. The data stem from a study of CXCR3-negative and CXCR3-positive naive CD8 T cells. The CDR3 is made up of 15 amino acids. Germline values: CDR1 MDHEN, CDR2 SYDVKM. Study findings and constraints: TRBV-TRBJ usage matched between naive CXCR3-negative and CXCR3-positive cells but not between memory cells. Surface CD5 was comparable between naive subsets; TCR strength was inferred from TRB CDR3 properties.

The chain couples TRBV28 to TRBJ2-7; TCRdb indicates TRBD2, and absent DNA this call remains unverified. The origin of this receptor is a human donor in good health. Some clones in this sample may be carry-over from other donors' samples. Sequencing was carried out using naive CXCR3- CD8+ T cells from blood. Noted subset: CD45RO-CCR7+CD27+CD95- naive CD8+ T cells lacking CXCR3 (TNR3-). The CDR3 sequence is CASSLEVAGDYEQYF.